These 10 T cell receptor beta chains originate from one sample sequenced in a study of shared clonotypes between healthy human individuals. Clones were sequenced by immunoSEQ multiplex PCR, and TCRdb holds only the in-frame ones, with some missing. This table holds some 2 million clones, just under 95% found once. CD8 cells regarded as naive lacked CD45RO, were positively chosen for CCR7, and omitted terminally differentiated effector memory CD45RA+ cells. The sequencing sample was made of naive CD8+ T cells sorted from blood. These receptors all come from a man between 18 and 35 years old in good health.

The table lists this clone with a count of one. The chain combines TRBV27 with TRBJ2-2; TRBD1 or TRBD2 may be the D gene (6 bases each). CDR1 and CDR2 (germline): MNHEY, SMNVEV (reference sequence). V lost 8 bases and J 6 bases, leaving 16 bases between the germline ends. The CDR3 is 14 residues long. CDR3 DNA sequence: TGTGCCAGCGGAGGGGGAGTCACAGCCGGGGAGCTGTTTTTT. Its protein is CASGGGVTAGELFF.

The V call is TRBV6-5, the J call TRBJ1-1; TRBD1 matches at 12 bases. The V gene end was trimmed by 2 bases and the J gene end by 6 bases; junction bases not matched to a gene: 7. The CDR3 contains 16 residues. CDR1 is MNHEY, CDR2 SVGAGI, per germline. The DNA of the CDR3 is TGTGCCAGCAGTTACGCCTTGGGACAGGGGGCGGCTGAAGCTTTCTTT. It specifies CASSYALGQGAAEAFF.

The chain carries TRBV19 and TRBJ2-7, with 10 positions matching TRBD1. Trimming took 7 bases from V and 7 from J; bases not matched to a gene: 13. This CDR3 has 15 residues. Germline V gives CDR1 LNHDA, CDR2 SQIVND (reference sequence). Here the CDR3 reads CASTQTTGGLGEQYF. Here the CDR3 DNA reads TGTGCCAGTACCCAAACGACAGGGGGCTTAGGAGAGCAGTACTTC.

The chain employs TRBV7-6 and TRBJ2-7; D unclear. V gave up 8 bases and J gave up 1 base, with 9 bases separating them. Germline values: CDR1 SGHVS, CDR2 FNYEAQ. The CDR3 contains 12 residues. CDR3 residues: CASGITSYEQYF. In DNA, the CDR3 is TGTGCCAGCGGTATAACGTCCTACGAGCAGTACTTC.

Remarks on this clone: A much larger clonotype is one base distant, so this may be a read error. The same CDR3 can be traced to other DNA sequences in this sample. The chain joins TRBV7-8 to TRBJ2-7, with D uncertain. Per germline, CDR1 SGHVS and CDR2 FQNEAQ. V dropped 5 bases and J dropped 1 base, with 3 bases sitting between them. The CDR3 is made up of 11 amino acids. In DNA form, the CDR3 reads TGTGCCAGCAGCCCGTCCTACGAGCAGTACTTC. This encodes CASSPSYEQYF.

Remarks on this clone: Other DNA sequences of this sample code for an identical CDR3. The chain links TRBV11-2 to TRBJ2-7; D gene unclear. The CDR3 has 13 amino acids. V lost 5 bases and J 3 bases, leaving 11 bases between the germline ends. Per the germline V gene, CDR1 is SGHAT and CDR2 is FQNNGV. The CDR3 spells CASSLPASYEQYF. The DNA of the CDR3 is TGTGCCAGCAGCCTCCCGGCCAGCTACGAGCAGTACTTC.

V usage is TRBV13 and J usage is TRBJ2-1; 7 bases line up with TRBD2. The CDR3 covers 16 residues. Trimming removed 5 bases from V and 3 bases from J; junction bases left unmatched: 10. The germline V gene has CDR1 PRHDT and CDR2 FYEKMQ (reference sequence). The CDR3 DNA sequence: TGTGCCAGCAGCCCGATAGGACTAGTAGGCTACAATGAGCAGTTCTTC. Encoded protein: CASSPIGLVGYNEQFF.

In DNA form, the CDR3 reads TGTGCCAGCAAGCGGGGGTTTGGGAGCAATCAGCCCCAGCATTTT. It translates to CASKRGFGSNQPQHF. The J gene is TRBJ1-5, the V gene TRBV14, with D possibly matching TRBD1 (5 bases). The CDR3 covers 15 residues. Trimming cost V 7 bases and J 1 base, with 14 bases left between them. CDR1 is SGHDN and CDR2 is FVKESK in the germline V gene.

The V call is TRBV7-2, the J call TRBJ2-7; D call uncertain. Trimming took off 5 bases at V and 3 bases at J, with 17 bases between the two ends. This CDR3 spans 15 amino acids. Germline loops: CDR1 SGHTA, CDR2 FQGNSA. CDR3 nucleotides: TGTGCCAGCAGCCCCCCCACGATGAACTACTACGAGCAGTACTTC. It is translated as CASSPPTMNYYEQYF. Combining the CDR3 with reference TRBV7-2 and TRBJ2-7 gives the whole variable domain GAGVSQSPSNKVTEKGKDVELRCDPISGHTALYWYRQSLGQGLEFLIYFQGNSAPDKSGLPSDRFSAERTGGSVSTLTIQRTQQEDSAVYLCASSPPTMNYYEQYFGPGTRLTVT.

The chain uses TRBV10-2 and TRBJ2-7; D not certain. The CDR3 is 13 residues long. V lost 2 bases, J lost 0 bases, and 5 bases lay in between. CDR1 and CDR2 (germline): WSHSY, SAAADI. CDR3 region: CASSEDSSYEQYF. The CDR3 DNA sequence: TGCGCCAGCAGTGAGGACTCCTCCTACGAGCAGTACTTC.